This entry concerns a single TCR beta chain. The antigen remains undetermined. The data were obtained in a study of cytomegalovirus exposure and HLA in healthy donors. CDR1 LNHDA and CDR2 SQIVND come from the germline V gene (reference sequence). The CDR3 loop spans 14 amino acids. The junction had 12 bases not matched to a gene; V was cut back by 9 bases and J by 7 bases. The PCR ran on 60 Vbeta and 13 Jbeta primers. Repertoires were generated with immunoSEQ multiplex PCR, while TCRdb's copy carries only in-frame clones and drops some. The sample shows some 40,000 clones, 60% to 70% of them seen only once. Broader study findings: The authors later found TCR association rates varying by HLA locus, with DRB1 most and HLA-C fewest.

This TCR came from a man aged 40-49 years in good health and CMV-seronegative. V is TRBV19 and J is TRBJ2-1, with 7 positions matching TRBD2. The source material was PBMCs. CDR3 bases: TGTGCCAGCCATACAACGGGACTACCAAATGAGCAGTTCTTC. It encodes CASHTTGLPNEQFF.